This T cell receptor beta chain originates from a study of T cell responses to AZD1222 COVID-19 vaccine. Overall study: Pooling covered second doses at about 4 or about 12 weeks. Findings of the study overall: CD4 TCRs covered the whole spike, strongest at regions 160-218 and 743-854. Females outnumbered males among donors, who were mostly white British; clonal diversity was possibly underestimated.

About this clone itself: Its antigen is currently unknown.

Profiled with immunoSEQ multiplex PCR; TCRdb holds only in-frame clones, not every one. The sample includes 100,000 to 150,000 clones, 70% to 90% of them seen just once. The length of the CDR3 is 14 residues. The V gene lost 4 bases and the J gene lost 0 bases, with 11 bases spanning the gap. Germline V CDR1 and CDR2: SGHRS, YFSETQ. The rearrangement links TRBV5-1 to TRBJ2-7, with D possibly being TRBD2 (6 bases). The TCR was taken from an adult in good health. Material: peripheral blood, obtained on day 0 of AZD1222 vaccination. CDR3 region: CASSGLGSSYEQYF. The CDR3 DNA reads TGCGCCAGCAGCGGGCTCGGGAGCTCCTACGAGCAGTACTTC.